The 17 T cell receptor beta chains listed next were all sequenced from one sample in a study of identical twins. TCRdb analysed the 5' RACE reads with MiXCR anew, one entry per CDR3 protein. Seen here are roughly 1,500,000 distinct CDR3 sequences, around a third observed once, and the top ten hold about 0.3%. Material for sequencing was cord blood. Receptors originate from a newborn girl in good health.

The chain links TRBV7-2 to TRBJ1-6; 7 bases fit TRBD1. Trimming took 1 base from V and 9 from J; bases not matched to a gene: 3. The CDR3 length is 14 residues. The germline CDR1 and CDR2 sequences are SGHTA and FQGNSA. The DNA for the CDR3 is TGTGCCAGCAGCTTAGTACAGGGGATTTCACCCCTCCACTTT. Translation: CASSLVQGISPLHF.

This clonotype was recorded at least ten times. The CDR3 protein is CATSDPGTGGNEQFF. CDR3 DNA: TGTGCCACCAGTGATCCCGGGACAGGGGGCAATGAGCAGTTCTTC. The chain is built from TRBV24-1 and TRBJ2-1, with TRBD1 matching 11 bases. Trimming removed 3 bases from V and 6 bases from J; junction bases left unmatched: 3. Germline V CDR1 and CDR2: KGHDR, SFDVKD. This CDR3 has 15 residues.

The chain is built from TRBV5-8 and TRBJ1-2, with D unclear. This CDR3 contains 15 residues. V was cut by 1 base and J by 0 bases, with 10 bases left in between. From germline, CDR1 is SGHTS and CDR2 YDEGEE. DNA of the CDR3: TGTGCCAGCAGCTTGAAACTACCTACTAACTATGGCTACACCTTC. Translating gives CASSLKLPTNYGYTF.

As regards this clonotype: A much larger clone lies one base from this, so it may be a read error. This sequence joins TRBV10-3 and TRBJ2-4, with 7 bases fitting TRBD1. Per germline, CDR1 ENHRY and CDR2 SYGVKD. With 4 bases clipped from V and 3 bases from J, the junction kept 0 bases outside the gene matches. This CDR3 is 13 amino acids long. DNA for the CDR3: TGTGCCATCAGTGGGGACAGCAAAAACATTCAGTACTTC. Translated: CAISGDSKNIQYF.

This clonotype was observed many times. The chain employs TRBV12-3 or TRBV12-4 and TRBJ2-7; 7 positions match TRBD1. This CDR3 is built from 14 residues. Losses at the gene ends were 6 bases for V and 1 base for J; bases not matched to a gene: 6. The CDR3 loop reads CASRKTGKSYEQYF. The DNA for the CDR3 is TGTGCCAGCAGGAAGACAGGGAAATCCTACGAGCAGTACTTC.

This chain connects TRBV7-2 to TRBJ1-5; D call uncertain. CDR3 size: 15 residues. V was pared by 1 base and J by 5 bases, with 12 bases between. Germline CDR1 SGHTA, CDR2 FQGNSA. The CDR3 loop is CASSLGWGPHQPQHF. The CDR3 nucleotides are TGTGCCAGCAGCTTAGGGTGGGGTCCCCATCAGCCCCAGCATTTT.

The chain joins TRBV20-1 to TRBJ2-7; 11 bases match TRBD2. CDR3 length equals 16 residues. Germline V gene data show CDR1 as DFQATT and CDR2 as SNEGSKA (reference sequence). J gave up 0 bases and V 2 bases, and 6 bases lay outside the gene matches. The CDR3: CSARSRLAGISYEQYF. The CDR3 DNA is TGCAGTGCTAGATCGAGACTAGCGGGAATCTCCTACGAGCAGTACTTC.

The V gene is TRBV27, the J gene TRBJ2-1, with 10 bases fitting TRBD2. The CDR3 sequence is 15 residues long. Germline V gene lookup returns CDR1 MNHEY and CDR2 SMNVEV (reference sequence). V lost 3 bases, J lost 11 bases, and 10 bases stayed unmatched. CDR3 nucleotides: TGTGCCAGCAGTTTCCGCGGACTAGCGGCAATGAAGCAGTTCTTC. It specifies CASSFRGLAAMKQFF.

A few counts support this clonotype. The junction differs from germline at one of its ends, possibly a read error. The gene calls are TRBV11-2 and TRBJ2-7; possibly TRBD2 for D (6 bases). In germline, CDR1 is SGHAT, CDR2 FQNNGV. This CDR3 is built from 15 residues. Here the CDR3 DNA reads TGTGCCAGCAGCTTAGATCCCCGGGGGAACTACGTGCAGTACTTC. Protein: CASSLDPRGNYVQYF. The variable domain in full, completed from reference TRBV11-2 and TRBJ2-7, reads EAGVAQSPRYKIIEKRQSVAFWCNPISGHATLYWYQQILGQGPKLLIQFQNNGVVDDSQLPKDRFSAERLKGVDSTLKIQPAKLEDSAVYLCASSLDPRGNYVQYFGPGTRLTVT.

This clonotype was observed a handful of times. V is TRBV20-1 and J is TRBJ1-2; possible D gene TRBD1, 6 bases. Germline CDR1 reads DFQATT; CDR2 reads SNEGSKA (reference sequence). This CDR3 region has 14 residues. V was clipped by 5 bases and J by 4 bases, with 17 bases between them. CDR3 residues: CSARNLGQLYGYTF. Here the CDR3 DNA reads TGCAGTGCTCGGAACCTCGGACAGCTCTATGGCTACACCTTC.

There are a few counts of this clonotype. The V gene is TRBV24-1, the J gene TRBJ2-1, with 8 bases lining up with TRBD2. The CDR3 has 15 amino acids. V was clipped by 2 bases and J by 6 bases; unmatched bases: 5. Germline V gives CDR1 KGHDR, CDR2 SFDVKD. CDR3 in DNA: TGTGCCACCAGTGATTCTGCCGGGACTAGCAATGAGCAGTTCTTC. Its translation is CATSDSAGTSNEQFF.

The chain links TRBV20-1 to TRBJ1-2; tentative D call: TRBD1 (5 bases). Germline values: CDR1 DFQATT, CDR2 SNEGSKA (reference sequence). CDR3 length: 12 amino acids. V was shortened by 6 bases and J by 4 bases, with 12 bases between the two germline ends. DNA of the CDR3: TGCAGTGCCAGACGACAGAGCTATGGCTACACCTTC. Its translation is CSARRQSYGYTF.

V and J are TRBV10-3 and TRBJ1-2, with D perhaps matching TRBD1 (6 bases). Germline V CDR1 and CDR2: ENHRY, SYGVKD. The V gene lost 4 bases and the J gene lost 11 bases, with 11 bases spanning the gap. The CDR3 is 11 residues long. CDR3 residues: CAISVSGVYTF. CDR3 in DNA: TGTGCCATCAGTGTGTCAGGGGTGTACACCTTC.

This clonotype was observed a few times. V gene TRBV29-1 combines with J gene TRBJ1-2; 9 bases line up with TRBD1. V shed 6 bases, J shed 6 bases, and the junction held 5 bases outside the gene matches. CDR3 length: 12 amino acids. The germline gives CDR1 SQVTM, CDR2 ANQGSEA. Here the CDR3 DNA reads TGCAGCGTCAGGACAGGGGTCGATGGCTACACCTTC. Translating gives CSVRTGVDGYTF.

This sequence joins TRBV5-1 and TRBJ2-1, with 10 nucleotides matching TRBD2. The CDR3 is made up of 18 amino acids. CDR1 is SGHRS and CDR2 is YFSETQ in the germline V gene. Trimming at V came to 2 bases and at J to 10 bases, leaving 18 bases not matched to a gene. In DNA, the CDR3 is TGCGCCAGCAGCTTTGGACTAGCGGAGTTCGGGCAATCCTACGAGCAGTTCTTC. This gives the protein CASSFGLAEFGQSYEQFF.

This clonotype was detected a few times. The CDR3: CASSFGGALYGYTF. CDR3 nucleotides: TGTGCCAGCAGTTTCGGCGGTGCCCTCTATGGCTACACCTTC. The rearrangement joins TRBV12-3 or TRBV12-4 to TRBJ1-2; D is ambiguous. The ends were cut back, 3 bases at V and 4 bases at J, with 12 bases in the middle. The CDR3 has 14 amino acids.

The CDR3 is CASSLDIGRQPQHF. As DNA, the CDR3 is TGTGCCAGCAGCTTAGATATAGGGCGGCAGCCCCAGCATTTT. The V gene is TRBV7-9, the J gene TRBJ1-5; D is undetermined. The CDR3 sequence is 14 residues long. V dropped 1 base and J dropped 7 bases, with 11 bases sitting between them. Germline V CDR1 and CDR2: SEHNR, FQNEAQ (reference sequence).